The rows below give T cell receptor beta chains drawn from one sample of a study of identical twins. TCRdb re-called the 5' RACE reads through MiXCR, storing one row per CDR3 protein. The data hold 600,000 to 800,000 distinct CDR3 sequences, with about 20% observed a single time. This sample also belongs to another study, concerning T cells expressing NK-cell markers.

Sequenced input: PBMCs. These receptors came from a woman aged 18 to 35 in good health. CDR3s include the opening cysteine and the closing phenylalanine or tryptophan. D genes are given only for firm matches. The size entry is marked missing in some rows and otherwise reads once, few, many or a size class.

V gene: TRBV20-1
J gene: TRBJ1-5
D gene: TRBD1
clone size: few
CDR3 protein: CSAGTGRDQPQHF
CDR3 DNA: TGCAGTGCCGGGACAGGGAGGGATCAGCCCCAGCATTTT

V gene: TRBV24-1
J gene: TRBJ2-3
D gene: TRBD1
clone size: many
CDR3 protein: CATSDLIRDRQADTQYF
CDR3 DNA: TGTGCCACCAGTGATCTGATCCGGGACAGGCAAGCAGATACGCAGTATTTT

V gene: TRBV20-1
J gene: TRBJ2-3
D gene: TRBD2
clone size: .
CDR3 protein: CSAKGLAGREDTQYF
CDR3 DNA: TGCAGTGCTAAGGGACTAGCGGGAAGGGAGGATACGCAGTATTTT

V gene: TRBV7-8
J gene: TRBJ2-6
D gene: .
clone size: .
CDR3 protein: CASSARQSPSSGANVLTF
CDR3 DNA: TGTGCCAGCAGCGCCCGACAATCTCCAAGCTCTGGGGCCAACGTCCTGACTTTC

V gene: TRBV10-1
J gene: TRBJ2-2
D gene: .
clone size: .
CDR3 protein: CASSEPNGRGAGELFF
CDR3 DNA: TGCGCCAGCAGTGAGCCGAATGGTAGGGGCGCCGGGGAGCTGTTTTTT

V gene: TRBV11-3
J gene: TRBJ2-3
D gene: TRBD2
clone size: .
CDR3 protein: CASSSRASGRDTQYF
CDR3 DNA: TGTGCCAGCAGCTCCCGGGCTAGCGGGAGGGATACGCAGTATTTT

V gene: TRBV5-4
J gene: TRBJ2-3
D gene: TRBD1
clone size: .
CDR3 protein: CASSFLGETGAVDTQYF
CDR3 DNA: TGTGCCAGCAGCTTTTTGGGGGAGACAGGGGCAGTGGATACGCAGTATTTT

V gene: TRBV6-5
J gene: TRBJ2-1
D gene: TRBD1
clone size: .
CDR3 protein: CASSYLGQGNEQFF
CDR3 DNA: TGTGCCAGCAGTTACCTGGGACAGGGCAATGAGCAGTTCTTC

V gene: TRBV7-6
J gene: TRBJ2-2
D gene: .
clone size: .
CDR3 protein: CASSLSERALNTGELFF
CDR3 DNA: TGTGCCAGCAGCTTAAGTGAGAGGGCCTTGAACACCGGGGAGCTGTTTTTT

V gene: TRBV7-9
J gene: TRBJ1-3
D gene: .
clone size: few
CDR3 protein: CASSVTDTIYF
CDR3 DNA: TGTGCCAGCAGCGTCACCGACACCATATATTTT

V gene: TRBV7-3
J gene: TRBJ2-7
D gene: TRBD2
clone size: .
CDR3 protein: CASSRDSGGAYEQYF
CDR3 DNA: TGTGCCAGCAGCCGAGACTCCGGGGGGGCCTACGAGCAGTACTTC

V gene: TRBV12-3/TRBV12-4
J gene: TRBJ1-1
D gene: .
clone size: .
CDR3 protein: CASSLLVGATEAFF
CDR3 DNA: TGTGCCAGCAGTTTGTTAGTAGGGGCTACTGAAGCTTTCTTT

V gene: TRBV10-2
J gene: TRBJ2-3
D gene: TRBD2
clone size: few
CDR3 protein: CASRTSGADTQYF
CDR3 DNA: TGCGCCAGCAGAACTAGCGGGGCAGATACGCAGTATTTT

V gene: TRBV19
J gene: TRBJ1-1
D gene: .
clone size: many
CDR3 protein: CASSYGGGVNTEAFF
CDR3 DNA: TGTGCCAGTAGTTACGGTGGAGGAGTGAACACTGAAGCTTTCTTT

V gene: TRBV7-2
J gene: TRBJ1-1
D gene: .
clone size: many
CDR3 protein: CASSSLMNTEAFF
CDR3 DNA: TGCGCCAGCAGCTCCCTAATGAACACTGAAGCTTTCTTT

V gene: TRBV5-1
J gene: TRBJ2-3
D gene: .
clone size: few
CDR3 protein: CASSVWAGITDTQYF
CDR3 DNA: TGCGCCAGCAGCGTGTGGGCGGGTATAACAGATACGCAGTATTTT

V gene: TRBV29-1
J gene: TRBJ2-3
D gene: TRBD2
clone size: few
CDR3 protein: CSVAGLAGLTDTQYF
CDR3 DNA: TGCAGCGTTGCGGGGTTAGCGGGGCTCACAGATACGCAGTATTTT

V gene: TRBV7-2
J gene: TRBJ2-5
D gene: .
clone size: .
CDR3 protein: CASSFRRGPQETQYF
CDR3 DNA: TGTGCCAGCAGCTTCCGGCGGGGCCCGCAAGAGACCCAGTACTTC

V gene: TRBV20-1
J gene: TRBJ2-7
D gene: TRBD2
clone size: many
CDR3 protein: CSARVAGAYEQYF
CDR3 DNA: TGCAGTGCTAGGGTAGCGGGGGCCTACGAGCAGTACTTC

V gene: TRBV2
J gene: TRBJ2-7
D gene: .
clone size: many
CDR3 protein: CASLNPTGSYEQYF
CDR3 DNA: TGTGCCAGCTTAAACCCAACAGGGTCCTACGAGCAGTACTTC

V gene: TRBV20-1
J gene: TRBJ2-7
D gene: TRBD2
clone size: .
CDR3 protein: CSARDRTSGRVREQYF
CDR3 DNA: TGCAGTGCTAGAGATCGTACTAGCGGGAGGGTTAGGGAGCAGTACTTC

V gene: TRBV7-3
J gene: TRBJ2-3
D gene: TRBD2
clone size: .
CDR3 protein: CASSLGLAEITDTQYF
CDR3 DNA: TGTGCCAGCAGCTTAGGTCTAGCGGAGATCACAGATACGCAGTATTTT

V gene: TRBV4-2
J gene: TRBJ1-4
D gene: .
clone size: many
CDR3 protein: CASSQERGSEKLFF
CDR3 DNA: TGTGCCAGCAGCCAAGAAAGGGGATCCGAAAAACTGTTTTTT

V gene: TRBV9
J gene: TRBJ2-3
D gene: .
clone size: .
CDR3 protein: CAISALGTDTQYF
CDR3 DNA: TGTGCCATCAGCGCCCTTGGCACAGATACGCAGTATTTT

V gene: TRBV12-3/TRBV12-4
J gene: TRBJ2-3
D gene: TRBD1
clone size: .
CDR3 protein: CASSRDSGGTDTQYF
CDR3 DNA: TGTGCCAGCAGTCGGGACAGCGGAGGCACAGATACGCAGTATTTT

V gene: TRBV6-2/TRBV6-3
J gene: TRBJ2-2
D gene: TRBD2
clone size: .
CDR3 protein: CASSYSRVKGLADFSGELFF
CDR3 DNA: TGTGCCAGCAGTTACTCTAGGGTGAAGGGACTAGCGGATTTCAGCGGGGAGCTGTTTTTT

V gene: TRBV20-1
J gene: TRBJ1-1
D gene: .
clone size: many
CDR3 protein: CSAFRDSNTEAFF
CDR3 DNA: TGCAGTGCTTTCCGGGACTCAAACACTGAAGCTTTCTTT

V gene: TRBV24-1
J gene: TRBJ2-1
D gene: .
clone size: few
CDR3 protein: CATSDPRHPFYNEQFF
CDR3 DNA: TGTGCCACCAGTGACCCAAGGCACCCCTTCTACAATGAGCAGTTCTTC

V gene: TRBV15
J gene: TRBJ2-7
D gene: TRBD2
clone size: few
CDR3 protein: CATSRDLAGISYEQYF
CDR3 DNA: TGTGCCACCAGCAGAGACCTAGCGGGCATCTCCTACGAGCAGTACTTC

V gene: TRBV7-9
J gene: TRBJ2-1
D gene: .
clone size: few
CDR3 protein: CASGGGGAQARYEQFF
CDR3 DNA: TGTGCCAGCGGAGGTGGAGGGGCCCAGGCGAGATATGAGCAGTTCTTC

V gene: TRBV20-1
J gene: TRBJ2-4
D gene: .
clone size: .
CDR3 protein: CSASKAGTLAKNIQYF
CDR3 DNA: TGCAGTGCTAGTAAGGCCGGTACCTTAGCCAAAAACATTCAGTACTTC

V gene: TRBV3-1
J gene: TRBJ2-5
D gene: .
clone size: .
CDR3 protein: CASRRGGRGETQYF
CDR3 DNA: TGTGCCAGCAGACGCGGAGGCCGGGGGGAGACCCAGTACTTC

V gene: TRBV20-1
J gene: TRBJ2-5
D gene: .
clone size: few
CDR3 protein: CSARPGSETQYF
CDR3 DNA: TGCAGTGCTAGACCGGGAAGCGAGACCCAGTACTTC

V gene: TRBV7-9
J gene: TRBJ2-3
D gene: TRBD2
clone size: few
CDR3 protein: CASSFSSGPPSTDTQYF
CDR3 DNA: TGTGCCAGCAGCTTCTCTAGCGGGCCTCCTAGCACAGATACGCAGTATTTT

V gene: TRBV6-1
J gene: TRBJ2-1
D gene: .
clone size: .
CDR3 protein: CASRGPRGGSLNSYNEQFF
CDR3 DNA: TGTGCCAGCAGAGGACCCAGAGGGGGGTCCTTAAACTCCTACAATGAGCAGTTCTTC

V gene: TRBV5-5
J gene: TRBJ2-5
D gene: TRBD2
clone size: few
CDR3 protein: CASSPGTRGETQYF
CDR3 DNA: TGTGCCAGCAGCCCCGGGACTAGGGGAGAGACCCAGTACTTC

V gene: TRBV20-1
J gene: TRBJ1-2
D gene: TRBD1
clone size: few
CDR3 protein: CSARTGTGSGYTF
CDR3 DNA: TGCAGTGCTAGAACCGGGACAGGTTCTGGCTACACCTTC

V gene: TRBV5-1
J gene: TRBJ2-5
D gene: .
clone size: few
CDR3 protein: CASSKSPQETQYF
CDR3 DNA: TGCGCCAGCAGCAAAAGCCCTCAAGAGACCCAGTACTTC

V gene: TRBV12-3/TRBV12-4
J gene: TRBJ2-1
D gene: TRBD2
clone size: few
CDR3 protein: CASSQREGLDNEQFF
CDR3 DNA: TGTGCCAGCAGTCAGCGGGAGGGCCTCGACAATGAGCAGTTCTTC

V gene: TRBV20-1
J gene: TRBJ2-5
D gene: .
clone size: many
CDR3 protein: CSAGPWGSKETQYF
CDR3 DNA: TGCAGTGCTGGCCCCTGGGGTAGTAAGGAGACCCAGTACTTC

V gene: TRBV6-1
J gene: TRBJ2-7
D gene: TRBD1
clone size: few
CDR3 protein: CASTTGVEQYF
CDR3 DNA: TGTGCCAGCACGACAGGGGTCGAGCAGTACTTC

V gene: TRBV5-1
J gene: TRBJ2-4
D gene: .
clone size: many
CDR3 protein: CASTGVAKNIQYF
CDR3 DNA: TGCGCCAGCACAGGGGTGGCCAAAAACATTCAGTACTTC

V gene: TRBV5-1
J gene: TRBJ2-1
D gene: .
clone size: .
CDR3 protein: CASSLRTDRDEQFF
CDR3 DNA: TGCGCCAGCAGCCTCCGGACTGACCGCGATGAGCAGTTCTTC

V gene: TRBV12-3/TRBV12-4
J gene: TRBJ2-5
D gene: .
clone size: few
CDR3 protein: CASSFFPNQETQYF
CDR3 DNA: TGTGCCAGCAGTTTTTTTCCGAACCAAGAGACCCAGTACTTC

V gene: TRBV5-6
J gene: TRBJ2-3
D gene: .
clone size: many
CDR3 protein: CASSISVGAEDTQYF
CDR3 DNA: TGTGCCAGCAGCATTTCCGTTGGAGCCGAAGATACGCAGTATTTT

V gene: TRBV2
J gene: TRBJ1-4
D gene: .
clone size: few
CDR3 protein: CASSGGVNEKLFF
CDR3 DNA: TGTGCCAGCAGTGGTGGGGTTAATGAAAAACTGTTTTTT

V gene: TRBV27
J gene: TRBJ2-2
D gene: .
clone size: few
CDR3 protein: CASSLSSRPGELFF
CDR3 DNA: TGTGCCAGCAGTTTATCGTCCCGGCCCGGGGAGCTGTTTTTT

V gene: TRBV27
J gene: TRBJ2-7
D gene: .
clone size: few
CDR3 protein: CASGPQGPEQYF
CDR3 DNA: TGTGCCAGCGGACCGCAGGGTCCCGAGCAGTACTTC

V gene: TRBV20-1
J gene: TRBJ1-1
D gene: .
clone size: .
CDR3 protein: CSARAPGTEAFF
CDR3 DNA: TGCAGTGCTAGAGCGCCGGGCACTGAAGCTTTCTTT

V gene: TRBV29-1
J gene: TRBJ1-2
D gene: .
clone size: many
CDR3 protein: CSVEEGNYGYTF
CDR3 DNA: TGCAGCGTTGAAGAGGGGAACTATGGCTACACCTTC

V gene: TRBV2
J gene: TRBJ2-5
D gene: .
clone size: .
CDR3 protein: CASSGSVGTQYF
CDR3 DNA: TGTGCCAGCAGCGGTAGCGTTGGGACCCAGTACTTC

V gene: TRBV18
J gene: TRBJ2-1
D gene: TRBD2
clone size: few
CDR3 protein: CASSTYSGSDEQFF
CDR3 DNA: TGTGCCAGCTCAACCTATAGCGGGAGCGATGAGCAGTTCTTC